The 21 T cell receptor beta chains below all came from one sample that was sequenced in a study of blood T cell repertoires in COVID-19. TCRdb keeps only in-frame clones here, not all; method: immunoSEQ multiplex PCR. This sample has about 240,000 clones, with around 87% found just once. Sequencing was done on a sample of peripheral blood. The receptors shown here come from a man aged 60 to 69 who had recovered from COVID-19.

J is TRBJ1-1 and V is TRBV4-2, with TRBD1 as a possible D gene (5 bases). CDR1 is LGHNA, CDR2 YNFKEQ, per germline. This CDR3 is 14 amino acids long. V shed 0 bases and J shed 5 bases, with 10 bases lying between them. CDR3 sequence reads: CASSQDQKGTEAFF. CDR3 DNA: TGTGCCAGCAGCCAAGATCAGAAGGGGACTGAAGCTTTCTTT.

The CDR3 DNA is TGTGCCAGCACCCCACTAGCGGACCATGAAAAACTGTTTTTT. Translation: CASTPLADHEKLFF. The V and J genes are TRBV21-1 and TRBJ1-4. TRBV21-1 is marked as a pseudogene. This CDR3 spans 14 amino acids.

The chain links TRBV20-1 to TRBJ1-2; no firm D call. The CDR3 spans 11 residues. From germline, CDR1 is DFQATT and CDR2 SNEGSKA (reference sequence). The CDR3 sequence is CRATANYGYTF. CDR3 in DNA: TGCAGGGCAACCGCCAACTATGGCTACACCTTC.

The rearrangement links TRBV24-1 to TRBJ2-5, with D perhaps TRBD1 (5 bases). The CDR3 has 15 residues. Germline CDR1 KGHDR, CDR2 SFDVKD. Trimming stripped 4 bases from V and 6 bases from J, with 17 bases between. As DNA, the CDR3 is TGTGCCACCAGTGACAGGGCTTCAAAACAAAAGACCCAGTACTTC. Translating it yields CATSDRASKQKTQYF.

The chain joins TRBV3-1 (or the pseudogene TRBV3-2) to TRBJ2-2; TRBD1 might be the D (5 bases). The CDR3 runs 17 residues. CDR1 is LGHDT, CDR2 YNNKEL, per germline (reference sequence). The V and J ends lost 0 bases and 2 bases respectively, with 13 bases between them. This chain's CDR3 is CASSQEAARANTGELFF. As DNA, the CDR3 is TGTGCCAGCAGCCAAGAGGCCGCCAGGGCTAACACCGGGGAGCTGTTTTTT.

This clone appeared a single time. The chain uses TRBV25-1 and TRBJ1-4; D not resolved. The V gene's germline CDR1 is MGHDK and CDR2 SYGVNS. The CDR3 has 13 residues. This chain's CDR3 is CASLGRPNEKLFF. The CDR3 DNA reads as TGTGCGAGCTTGGGGAGGCCTAATGAAAAACTGTTTTTT.

The chain uses TRBV30 and TRBJ1-5, with D possibly TRBD1 on 5 matching bases. The germline gives CDR1 GTSNPN, CDR2 SVGIG (reference sequence). Trimming left V 3 bases short and J 6 bases short, with 18 bases between. This CDR3 has 15 residues. The DNA of the CDR3 is TGTGCCTGGAGCCCCGCCGGGGGTAGTGTTCAGCCCCAGCATTTT. This translates into CAWSPAGGSVQPQHF.

This chain connects TRBV5-1 to TRBJ1-1; D might be TRBD1 (6 bases). The CDR3 is made up of 15 amino acids. Germline V gene sequence: CDR1 SGHRS, CDR2 YFSETQ. The V end was cut by 0 bases, the J end by 6 bases, with 15 bases between. The CDR3 bases are TGCGCCAGCAGCTTGGTTTCGTTGGGGGCGCCTGAAGCTTTCTTT. Amino acid sequence: CASSLVSLGAPEAFF.

The chain is built from TRBV4-2 and TRBJ2-3, with 14 bases matching TRBD2. The CDR3 sequence is 17 residues long. Germline CDR1 reads LGHNA; CDR2 reads YNFKEQ. J gave up 6 bases and V 3 bases, and 8 bases lay outside the gene matches. The CDR3 region has the DNA TGTGCCAGCAGCCATGTTAGACTAGCGGGGGGGCCGGATACGCAGTATTTT. Translation: CASSHVRLAGGPDTQYF.

The chain uses TRBV24-1 and TRBJ2-3, with TRBD1 matching over 7 bases. V lost 4 bases, J lost 4 bases, and 10 bases stayed unmatched. The germline gives CDR1 KGHDR, CDR2 SFDVKD. The CDR3 is 16 amino acids. The CDR3 reads CATSEMGQSYSDTQYF. The CDR3, as DNA: TGTGCCACCAGTGAGATGGGACAGTCATACTCAGATACGCAGTATTTT.

The chain uses TRBV18 and TRBJ1-1; D unclear. The CDR3 extends over 13 amino acids. Trimming shortened V by 1 base and J by 7 bases, and 10 bases separated the two germline ends. Per the germline V gene, CDR1 is KGHSH and CDR2 is LQKENI. CDR3 region: CASSPLAEYEAFF. DNA for the CDR3: TGTGCCAGCTCACCACTGGCGGAATATGAAGCTTTCTTT. The full variable domain, in which reference TRBV18 and TRBJ1-1 provide the parts outside the CDR3, is NAGVMQNPRHLVRRRGQEARLRCSPMKGHSHVYWYRQLPEEGLKFMVYLQKENIIDESGMPKERFSAEFPKEGPSILRIQQVVRGDSAAYFCASSPLAEYEAFFGQGTRLTVV.

The chain combines TRBV30 with TRBJ1-5, with 8 bases lining up with TRBD1. Trimming removed 2 bases from V and 7 bases from J; junction bases left unmatched: 19. The CDR3 totals 18 residues. The germline gives CDR1 GTSNPN, CDR2 SVGIG (reference sequence). The CDR3 DNA is TGTGCCTGGAGTAAAGGGGACTCGGGCAGGGGGCGGGAGCAGCCCCAGCATTTT. It encodes CAWSKGDSGRGREQPQHF. The entire variable domain, with the rest obtained from reference TRBV30 and TRBJ1-5, is as follows: SQTIHQWPATLVQPVGSPLSLECTVEGTSNPNLYWYRQAAGRGLQLLFYSVGIGQISSEVPQNLSASRPQDRQFILSSKKLLLSDSGFYLCAWSKGDSGRGREQPQHFGDGTRLSIL.

The rearrangement links TRBV18 to TRBJ2-2; TRBD1 aligns across 9 bases. This CDR3 region has 15 residues. Germline CDR1 KGHSH, CDR2 LQKENI. The V and J ends lost 6 bases and 1 base, in that order; junction bases with no gene match: 3. CDR3 amino acids: CASSRGQGNTGELFF. CDR3 nucleotides: TGTGCCAGCTCGCGGGGACAGGGGAACACCGGGGAGCTGTTTTTT.

The genes are TRBV3-1 (or the pseudogene TRBV3-2) and TRBJ1-2; the D is unclear. This CDR3 comprises 13 residues. The V end lost 4 bases, the J end lost 4 bases, and 10 bases lay between the germline ends. Germline assignment: CDR1 LGHDT and CDR2 YNNKEL (reference sequence). The CDR3, as DNA: TGTGCCAGCAGCCTCGCGGCCTCCTATGGCTACACCTTC. Amino acid sequence: CASSLAASYGYTF.

The CDR3 protein is CASSERRGGYEQYF. DNA for the CDR3: TGTGCCAGCAGTGAAAGGCGGGGAGGCTACGAGCAGTACTTC. V gene TRBV2 combines with J gene TRBJ2-7; a weak D match, TRBD2 (6 bases). CDR3 length: 14 residues. Looked up from germline, CDR1 is SNHLY and CDR2 is FYNNEI. The ends were cut back, 2 bases at V and 3 bases at J, with 11 bases in the middle.

The chain carries TRBV30 and TRBJ1-1; no reliable D call. This CDR3 region has 11 residues. CDR1 and CDR2 (germline): GTSNPN, SVGIG (reference sequence). Between the trimmed V and J ends, which lost 1 base and 11 bases, there was a span of 11 bases. This chain's CDR3 is CAWSDWARAFF. CDR3 coding DNA: TGTGCCTGGAGTGATTGGGCTCGCGCTTTCTTT. Full variable domain (remainder filled in from reference TRBV30 and TRBJ1-1): SQTIHQWPATLVQPVGSPLSLECTVEGTSNPNLYWYRQAAGRGLQLLFYSVGIGQISSEVPQNLSASRPQDRQFILSSKKLLLSDSGFYLCAWSDWARAFFGQGTRLTVV.

This chain connects TRBV19 to TRBJ2-1, with 7 bases identical to TRBD2. V was pared by 6 bases and J by 2 bases, with 4 bases of the junction left unmatched. The germline gives CDR1 LNHDA, CDR2 SQIVND (reference sequence). The CDR3 runs to 14 residues. The DNA of the CDR3 is TGTGCCAGTAGATCCGGGGGGACCTACAATGAGCAGTTCTTC. Protein product: CASRSGGTYNEQFF. The entire variable domain, with the rest obtained from reference TRBV19 and TRBJ2-1, is as follows: DGGITQSPKYLFRKEGQNVTLSCEQNLNHDAMYWYRQDPGQGLRLIYYSQIVNDFQKGDIAEGYSVSREKKESFPLTVTSAQKNPTAFYLCASRSGGTYNEQFFGPGTRLTVL.

The gene calls are TRBV2 and TRBJ1-2, with D hard to call. This CDR3 has 14 residues. Trimming cost V 8 bases and J 2 bases, with 15 bases left between them. Looked up from germline, CDR1 is SNHLY and CDR2 is FYNNEI. The CDR3 protein is CASRPEGGNYGYTF. CDR3 in DNA: TGTGCCAGCCGTCCCGAGGGTGGGAACTATGGCTACACCTTC.

The CDR3 bases are TGTGCCAGCAGTGGACCCTCACAAGGGGGAAGGCTAGGCTACACCTTC. As protein: CASSGPSQGGRLGYTF. The J gene is TRBJ1-2, the V gene TRBV6-4; perhaps TRBD1 as D (6 bases). The CDR3 is 16 residues long. Germline CDR1 reads MRHNA; CDR2 reads SNTAGT. Trimming cost V 4 bases and J 8 bases, with 23 bases left between them.

CDR3 coding DNA: TGTGCCAGTAGTGTTCAAGGGTGGGGGGGCACTGAAGCTTTCTTT. This codes for CASSVQGWGGTEAFF. The genes are TRBV19 and TRBJ1-1; D is perhaps TRBD1 (5 bases). The CDR3 covers 15 residues. Per the germline V gene, CDR1 is LNHDA and CDR2 is SQIVND (reference sequence). V dropped 5 bases and J dropped 4 bases, with 17 bases sitting between them.

This chain connects TRBV11-1 to TRBJ2-7; D is perhaps TRBD2 (5 bases). Germline V CDR1 and CDR2: SGHAT, FQDESV (reference sequence). The CDR3 totals 12 residues. The CDR3 coding sequence is TGTGCCAGCAGCTCCCAATCCGGGAATCTAGGCGTC. Its translation is CASSSQSGNLGV.